This T cell receptor (beta chain) derives from a study of CD8 T cells in ankylosing spondylitis (TCRdb year 2017). General notes on the study: The study set out to find disease-linked TCR variants by profiling T cell receptor beta repertoires in ankylosing spondylitis patients and healthy donors. Peripheral blood was sampled, and synovial fluid was also collected from ankylosing spondylitis patients. In total, the full study cohort was made up of roughly 110 healthy donors and 25 ankylosing spondylitis patients. Beyond this particular receptor, the publication reports: Blood from ankylosing spondylitis patients appeared to be characterized by a TCR beta motif made up of under 10 highly homologous amino acid variants. A CD8+ phenotype was shown by the disease-linked clones, which were found at relatively low frequencies in peripheral blood. The disease-linked clones were reported as significantly enriched in matched synovial fluid samples from ankylosing spondylitis patients. Some motif variants were previously reported in synovial fluid and blood of reactive arthritis patients, suggesting common disease-initiation mechanisms.

At the junction V is shortened by 3 bases and J by 8 bases; bases outside the gene matches: 22. The CDR3 runs 19 amino acids, cysteine and phenylalanine included. Of all the DNA, just the CDR3 is kept, 57 bases in frame from base 1. A few counts support this clonotype. What this receptor recognizes is not known. The sample holds no much larger clone one base away, and base qualities are not on file. For sequencing, an Illumina HiSeq 2500 was employed. TCR beta libraries were prepared by quantitative 5'-RACE with molecular barcodes. Regarding the original processing steps: A new computational method, built on a probabilistic model of VDJ rearrangement, was used to identify disease-linked TCR variants. The public reads were reprocessed in TCRdb via fastp at Q25 and MiXCR, keeping in-frame beta chains. Every CDR3 protein is listed once, alongside the most common genes and DNA of its rows. The V and J calls were determined by TCRdb, not by the authors. Here the sample has 200,000 to 250,000 distinct CDR3 sequences; 10% to 13% occur a single time. The top ten clones comprise about 19% of the sample.

The chain couples TRBV12-3 or TRBV12-4 to TRBJ1-3, and 7 junctional nucleotides match TRBD1. The TCR sequence derives from a male donor with ankylosing spondylitis or in good health (not recorded which). The sample consisted of blood, either unsorted or a sorted T cell fraction (not recorded which). The CDR3 reads CASSFTTGRNPYVRDTIYF. The DNA reads TGTGCCAGCAGTTTCACGACAGGGAGGAACCCATATGTCCGTGACACCATATATTTT.